This is a list of T cell receptor beta chains from one sample in a study of response to subunit inactivated influenza vaccine. TCRdb reanalysed the RT-PCR reads using MiXCR and keeps one entry per CDR3 protein. This table has fewer than 800,000 distinct CDR3 sequences, 15% to 17% appearing once. Specimen: PBMCs from blood, collected 11 to 12 days after vaccination. These receptors all come from a man aged 50 or older who received an inactivated influenza vaccine. Both conserved end residues are trimmed from each CDR3. Each record gives: clone size, V gene, CDR3 length, J gene, CDR3 protein. Size is omitted from some rows. Given values are once, few, many or a class for expanded clones.

.	TRBV12-3/TRBV12-4	14	TRBJ2-3	ASTHRRTSVTDTQY
few	TRBV12-3/TRBV12-4	9	TRBJ2-3	ASSKSNTQY
few	TRBV12-3/TRBV12-4	13	TRBJ2-7	ASSPWDRGYNEQY
few	TRBV6-2/TRBV6-3	13	TRBJ2-7	ASSYASGGTYEQY
few	TRBV7-6	14	TRBJ2-1	ASSPNPGPSYNEQF
few	TRBV6-2/TRBV6-3	12	TRBJ2-7	ASSPGTPPYEQY
.	TRBV11-2	15	TRBJ2-1	ASSLKWDPISYNEQF
.	TRBV29-1	13	TRBJ2-1	SVHGRVSSYNEQF
few	TRBV6-1	10	TRBJ1-6	ASSESWSPLH
few	TRBV4-3	15	TRBJ2-3	ASSHDKRGASTDTQY
.	TRBV7-9	15	TRBJ2-3	ASSFPTSGGSPDTQY